Listed below are T cell receptor beta chains from one sample, sequenced in a study of cytomegalovirus exposure and HLA in healthy donors. The data were produced by immunoSEQ multiplex PCR, yet TCRdb's version contains in-frame clones alone and is incomplete. This table has 150,000 to 200,000 clones, around four fifths appearing once. Material for sequencing was PBMCs. These receptors came from a female donor in good health and CMV-seronegative. The CDR3 runs from the conserved cysteine through the conserved F or W. Each record gives: clone size, J gene, D gene, V gene, CDR3 DNA, CDR3 protein. The D gene is left open where the match is weak. Some rows have no size entry. The others give once, few or many, or a class for an expanded clone.

. TRBJ1-2 TRBD1 TRBV9 TGTGCCAGCAGCGCAAACGACAGGGGAGCAAACTATGGCTACACCTTC CASSANDRGANYGYTF
. TRBJ1-5 . TRBV6-6 TGTGCCAGCAGTTACTCAGGAGAGCCCCAGCATTTT CASSYSGEPQHF
. TRBJ1-1 . TRBV7-2 TGTGCCAGCAGCCGTGTACAAGGCGGGAACACTGAAGCTTTCTTT CASSRVQGGNTEAFF
. TRBJ2-3 . TRBV9 TGTGCCAGCAGCGTAGGTTCAGGGTTAACAGATACGCAGTATTTT CASSVGSGLTDTQYF
. TRBJ1-2 . TRBV2 TGTGCCAGCAGTGAAGCGGGGGAGGGAACCCTGGGGGGCTACACCTTC CASSEAGEGTLGGYTF
. TRBJ2-4 . TRBV5-1 TGCGCCAGCAGCTTGGAGGCGGGAGCCAAAAACATTCAGTACTTC CASSLEAGAKNIQYF
. TRBJ2-1 TRBD1 TRBV13 TGTGCCAGCACCGCAGGGGGTCCGGCCTACAATGAGCAGTTCTTC CASTAGGPAYNEQFF
few TRBJ2-1 TRBD2 TRBV6-6 TGTGCCATTAGACTAGCGGGAGAGAATGAGCAGTTCTTC CAIRLAGENEQFF
. TRBJ2-5 . TRBV2 TGTGCCAGCAGTGATGCGGACACCGCACAAGAGACCCAGTACTTC CASSDADTAQETQYF
once TRBJ1-5 . TRBV5-3 TGTGCCAGAAGTTTAGAACAGTATAGCAATCAGCCCCAGCATTTT CARSLEQYSNQPQHF
. TRBJ1-3 TRBD1 TRBV5-8 TGTGCCAGCAGCCCATTGACAGGGGGCTTTTCTGGAAACACCATATATTTT CASSPLTGGFSGNTIYF
. TRBJ2-5 TRBD1 TRBV30 TGTGCCTGGGGGACAGGGAGGCCGGAGACCCAGTACTTC CAWGTGRPETQYF
. TRBJ1-2 . TRBV7-2 TGTGCCAGCAGCTTAGTTGGGGGCGGAGACGGCTACACCTTC CASSLVGGGDGYTF
once TRBJ1-3 TRBD1 TRBV7-3 TGTGCCAGCAGCCCTAGGGGGCCAACTGGAAACACCATATATTTT CASSPRGPTGNTIYF
. TRBJ1-1 TRBD1 TRBV18 TGTGCCAGCTCGCCGACATCGACAGGGGGCCACACTGAAGCTTTCTTT CASSPTSTGGHTEAFF
. TRBJ1-5 . TRBV6-6 TGTGCCAGCCAATACGATGAGCACCAGCCCCAGCATTTT CASQYDEHQPQHF
. TRBJ2-5 TRBD2 TRBV7-6 TGTGCCAGCAGCTTAGATCTTAGCGGGGGGGCAAGAGAGACCCAGTACTTC CASSLDLSGGARETQYF
. TRBJ1-1 . TRBV5-1 TGCGCCAGCAGGCAGGAAACTAACACTGAAGCTTTCTTT CASRQETNTEAFF
. TRBJ1-4 . TRBV28 TGTGCCAGCAGTTTAAATAAACAGGGAGAAAAACTGTTTTTT CASSLNKQGEKLFF
once TRBJ1-5 . TRBV6-1 TGTGCCAGCAGACAGCCAAATCAGCCCCAGCATTTT CASRQPNQPQHF
. TRBJ1-1 TRBD1 TRBV9 TGTGCCAGCAGCGTAACAGGGGAAGTCTCGGACAGGGACACTGAAGCTTTCTTT CASSVTGEVSDRDTEAFF
. TRBJ2-7 TRBD2 TRBV5-3 TGTGCCAGAAGCCGGACTAGCGGGAGTTCCGAGCAGTACTTC CARSRTSGSSEQYF
. TRBJ1-5 . TRBV28 TGTGCCAGCAGTTTGCGGACAGATCACAATCAGCCCCAGCATTTT CASSLRTDHNQPQHF
. TRBJ2-1 . TRBV28 TGTGCCAGCAGTTTGCCACAGGGGGGGAATGAGCAGTTCTTC CASSLPQGGNEQFF
once TRBJ2-7 TRBD1 TRBV7-9 TGTGCCAGCAGCCCCGGGACAGACTCCTACGAGCAGTACTTC CASSPGTDSYEQYF
once TRBJ2-7 . TRBV13 TGTGCCAGCAGCTTGCCAGGGGTATTCTACGAGCAGTACTTC CASSLPGVFYEQYF
once TRBJ2-1 TRBD2 TRBV7-9 TGTGCCAGCAGCTTAGTTCGCGGGCTAGCGGGAGGGCCACACAATGAGCAGTTCTTC CASSLVRGLAGGPHNEQFF
. TRBJ1-1 . TRBV9 TGTGCCAGCAGCGTAGCTGGCGGGAACACTGAAGCTTTCTTT CASSVAGGNTEAFF
few TRBJ1-2 TRBD1 TRBV27 TGTGCCAGCAGTTTGGGCTACAGGGGGGCCAACTATGGCTACACCTTC CASSLGYRGANYGYTF
. TRBJ1-4 TRBD1 TRBV30 TGTGCCTGGAGTGTAGGGACAGGGGAGAGTGAAAAACTGTTTTTT CAWSVGTGESEKLFF
few TRBJ2-7 . TRBV19 TGTGCCAGTAGTATAGGAACAGGGTACGAGCAGTACTTC CASSIGTGYEQYF
. TRBJ1-2 . TRBV5-5 TGTGCCAGCAGCTTGGGGGTCGCGGGGTACTATGGCTACACCTTC CASSLGVAGYYGYTF
. TRBJ2-7 TRBD2 TRBV28 TGTGCCAGCAGGTCTCAGGCGGGAGGTGCCGACGAGCAGTACTTC CASRSQAGGADEQYF
. TRBJ1-3 . TRBV27 TGTGCCAGCAGCGTCTCCTTCTCTGGAAACACCATATATTTT CASSVSFSGNTIYF
. TRBJ1-3 . TRBV19 TGTGCCAGTAAGATCTCTGGGGCAGCCTCTGGAAACACCATATATTTT CASKISGAASGNTIYF
. TRBJ2-5 TRBD1 TRBV5-1 TGCGCCAGCAGCTCGACAGGGTCTCGAGAGACCCAGTACTTC CASSSTGSRETQYF
. TRBJ1-2 TRBD1 TRBV6-5 TGTGCCAGCGCGAGGGACAGGACTAACTATGGCTACACCTTC CASARDRTNYGYTF
. TRBJ1-5 . TRBV5-1 TGCGCCAGCAGCTTGGAGGGGTTTCAGCCCCAGCATTTT CASSLEGFQPQHF
. TRBJ1-2 TRBD1 TRBV7-6 TGTGCCAGCAGCTTAGATCGGGAGGGGGCGCGCGGCTACACCTTC CASSLDREGARGYTF
. TRBJ1-5 . TRBV27 TGTGCCAGCAGTTATCGCTCGGGTCAGCCCCAGCATTTT CASSYRSGQPQHF
. TRBJ2-7 . TRBV5-1 TGCGCCAGCAGCTTTACAGGGATTGGCCACGAGCAGTACTTC CASSFTGIGHEQYF
. TRBJ2-5 . TRBV12-5 TGTGCTAGTGGTTTGGTACTAGCCGTCCGGGACAGAGATTACCAAGAGACCCAGTACTTC CASGLVLAVRDRDYQETQYF
. TRBJ1-2 . TRBV25-1 TGTGCCAGCAAGTCCGGGTTTGGCTACACCTTC CASKSGFGYTF
. TRBJ1-6 TRBD1 TRBV5-4 TGTGCCAGCAGCGTCGGGGGACAGGGCAATTCACCCCTCCACTTT CASSVGGQGNSPLHF
. TRBJ2-1 . TRBV25-1 TGTGCCAGCAGTGAATATTTACAGTCAGGCGAGCAGTTCTTC CASSEYLQSGEQFF
few TRBJ2-1 TRBD2 TRBV7-9 TGTGCCAGCAGCTTAGGAGGGACTAGCGGGAGGGACAATGAGCAGTTCTTC CASSLGGTSGRDNEQFF
. TRBJ1-2 . TRBV28 TGTGCCAGCAGTTTTAGAGGTAATGGCTACACCTTC CASSFRGNGYTF
. TRBJ1-4 . TRBV7-2 TGTGCCAGCACCGCGGGTGATGAAAAACTGTTTTTT CASTAGDEKLFF
. TRBJ2-7 TRBD2 TRBV19 TGTGCCAGTAGTATCATGGTTAGCGGGAACATTCTGACGGACGAGCAGTACTTC CASSIMVSGNILTDEQYF
. TRBJ2-1 TRBD2 TRBV23-1 TGCGCCAGCAGTCAATCGCGGGCGGGAGCAGGGTACAATGAGCAGTTCTTC CASSQSRAGAGYNEQFF
. TRBJ1-6 TRBD1 TRBV7-2 TGTGCCAGCAGCTCTCGGACAGGGGAGTTGTCACCCCTCCACTTT CASSSRTGELSPLHF
. TRBJ2-7 . TRBV11-2 TGTGCCAGCAGCTTAATCGAACAGGGTTTACACGAGCAGTACTTC CASSLIEQGLHEQYF
. TRBJ1-1 . TRBV20-1 TGCAGTGCAGCGTTGAACACTGAAGCTTTCTTT CSAALNTEAFF
once TRBJ1-4 TRBD1 TRBV6-1 TGTGCCAGCAGTTTCACAGGGGGCCCAGCTGAAAAACTGTTTTTT CASSFTGGPAEKLFF
. TRBJ1-2 . TRBV25-1 TGTGCCAGCAGTGCCGGCAGGGGTTATGGCTACACCTTC CASSAGRGYGYTF
. TRBJ1-1 . TRBV18 TGTGCCAGCTCACCAAACACGGTTAGCGCTGAAGCTTTCTTT CASSPNTVSAEAFF
. TRBJ2-2 TRBD2 TRBV29-1 TGCAGCGTTGAGGTAGCGGGGGTCACCGGGGAGCTGTTTTTT CSVEVAGVTGELFF